This T cell receptor (beta chain) emerged from a study of cytomegalovirus exposure and HLA in healthy donors. Study-level points and caveats: By HLA locus, TCR association rates varied in a later analysis, with DRB1 showing the most and HLA-C the fewest. A further, later analysis showed that HLA-associated TCR beta chains (compared with equally common others) were more clonally expanded.

As concerns this clone: The antigen is not known.

PCR amplification relied on 60 Vbeta primers (plus 13 Jbeta primers). TCRdb's copy holds only in-frame clones and misses some; the assay was immunoSEQ multiplex PCR. This sample has about 140,000 clones; approximately 80% occur once, and the top ten carry approximately 2.8%. These donors, healthy bone marrow donors, were studied. This CDR3 is 15 amino acids long. The V end lost 0 bases, the J end lost 2 bases, and 8 bases lay between the germline ends. CDR1 is LGHNA and CDR2 is YSLEER in the germline V gene. The sequence derives from a male donor in good health and CMV-seronegative. Source material: PBMCs. J is TRBJ2-1 and V is TRBV4-3; maybe TRBD1 (5 bases). The CDR3 DNA is TGCGCCAGCAGCCAAGATATACAGGCCTACAATGAGCAGTTCTTC. Translated: CASSQDIQAYNEQFF.